This is a list of T cell receptor beta chains from one sample in a study of Graves' ophthalmopathy and Graves' hyperthyroidism. TCRdb passed the multiplex PCR reads through MiXCR, listing each CDR3 protein once. The table lists some 160,000 distinct CDR3 sequences, 39% of them singletons. Sequenced material: peripheral blood. These TCRs come from a man aged 30 to 45 with Graves' ophthalmopathy. CDR3s include the opening cysteine and the closing phenylalanine or tryptophan. Fields, in order: J gene, V gene, CDR3 protein.

TRBJ2-4 | TRBV24-1 | CATTPHKGTKNIQYF
TRBJ2-5 | TRBV28 | CASSSTQGARETQYF
TRBJ1-1 | TRBV2 | CASSWMATEAFF
TRBJ1-1 | TRBV3-1 | CASSQEPKIMNTEAFF
TRBJ1-1 | TRBV30 | CAWSGGQGADEAFF
TRBJ2-7 | TRBV6-5 | CASSYFQGDTYEQYF
TRBJ1-2 | TRBV2 | CASSERFQGPYGYTF
TRBJ2-7 | TRBV5-1 | CASSFLPGQGYEQYF
TRBJ2-5 | TRBV6-1 | CATEEGTGWKTQYF
TRBJ2-5 | TRBV6-2/TRBV6-3 | CASRYDLETQYF
TRBJ2-2 | TRBV7-2 | CASSSLGNTGELFF
TRBJ2-5 | TRBV7-2 | CASSRDGTTQETQYF
TRBJ2-7 | TRBV30 | CAWSVRVEQYF
TRBJ2-5 | TRBV6-1 | CASSEALVTAGKETQYF
TRBJ2-7 | TRBV7-2 | CASSFRSGGIYEQYF
TRBJ1-2 | TRBV7-2 | CASSSNSGDYGYTF
TRBJ1-5 | TRBV28 | CASSFLWAMSRGTQPQHF
TRBJ1-3 | TRBV28 | CASSAVGTGNTIYF
TRBJ2-7 | TRBV6-1 | CASSESRWGYEQYF
TRBJ1-6 | TRBV28 | CASSGWTGLPYNSPLHF
TRBJ2-3 | TRBV27 | CASGTRGRSTDTQYF
TRBJ1-1 | TRBV29-1 | CSVEDRSRYAFF
TRBJ2-7 | TRBV19 | CASSRTGRSYEQYF
TRBJ1-6 | TRBV2 | CASSAQHASPLHF
TRBJ2-7 | TRBV10-2 | CASLPGRDRVGEQYF
TRBJ2-7 | TRBV12-3/TRBV12-4 | CASSGTDEQYF
TRBJ1-2 | TRBV12-3/TRBV12-4 | CASRQGRRGYTF
TRBJ2-7 | TRBV12-3/TRBV12-4 | CASRLGLAGEYEQYF
TRBJ2-6 | TRBV5-4 | CASSLKAVGTGANVLTF